The 26 T cell receptor beta chains below come from one sample, sequenced in a study of blood T cell repertoires in COVID-19. Profiling relied on immunoSEQ multiplex PCR, and the TCRdb table lists in-frame clones only, not all of them. The sample yields roughly 150,000 clones, around 87% seen once. The sample comprised peripheral blood. Source of these receptors: a woman in her thirties or forties with acute or convalescent COVID-19.

The CDR3 spells CASSYAPGQGEGQYF. The CDR3 coding sequence is TGTGCCAGCAGCTATGCCCCGGGACAGGGGGAGGGCCAGTACTTC. The rearrangement links TRBV28 to TRBJ2-5, with 11 bases identical to TRBD1. CDR1 and CDR2 (germline): MDHEN, SYDVKM. With V trimmed by 6 bases and J by 10 bases, 13 bases remained unmatched. There are 15 residues in the CDR3.

The CDR3 loop reads CATSVKLAGGGNIQYF. The CDR3, as DNA: TGTGCCACCAGCGTGAAATTAGCGGGAGGAGGGAACATTCAGTACTTC. The genes are TRBV15 and TRBJ2-4, with TRBD2 matching over 10 bases. This CDR3 contains 16 residues. V trimming: 5 bases; J trimming: 7 bases; junction bases outside the gene matches: 11. Germline assignment: CDR1 LNHNV and CDR2 YYDKDF (reference sequence).

The chain recombines TRBV6-1 with TRBJ2-1; 14 bases map to TRBD2. The V and J ends lost 4 bases and 2 bases, in that order; junction bases with no gene match: 10. The germline CDR1 and CDR2 sequences are MNHNS and SASEGT. The CDR3 totals 19 residues. CDR3 coding DNA: TGTGCCAGCAGTGTGTTAATGGGGACTAGCGGGGGACCCTACAATGAGCAGTTCTTC. It encodes CASSVLMGTSGGPYNEQFF.

Only one count was recorded for this clone. The chain employs TRBV11-2 and TRBJ2-2; D not resolved. V was cut by 6 bases and J by 0 bases, with 17 bases left in between. Germline V CDR1 and CDR2: SGHAT, FQNNGV. The CDR3 is 17 amino acids. CDR3 protein: CASRPIKRASNTGELFF. The CDR3 DNA reads as TGTGCCAGCAGGCCGATCAAGCGAGCGTCGAACACCGGGGAGCTGTTTTTT.

The V gene is TRBV29-1, the J gene TRBJ1-2, with D unclear. Trimming took 6 bases from V and 4 from J, leaving 18 bases between them. Germline V gene lookup returns CDR1 SQVTM and CDR2 ANQGSEA. This CDR3 has 14 amino acids. The DNA of the CDR3 is TGCAGCGTCATAAACCTAGACGGGAGCTATGGCTACACCTTC. It encodes CSVINLDGSYGYTF.

This chain connects TRBV7-3 to TRBJ2-2; 16 nucleotides line up with TRBD2. With 5 bases clipped from V and 5 bases from J, the junction kept 11 bases outside the gene matches. In germline, CDR1 is SGHTA, CDR2 FQGTGA. The CDR3 covers 19 residues. This CDR3 reads CASSPRGLAGGPRTGELFF. In DNA, the CDR3 is TGTGCCAGCAGCCCGCGGGGACTAGCGGGAGGGCCGCGGACCGGGGAGCTGTTTTTT.

The chain couples TRBV19 to TRBJ2-1, with TRBD2 identical over 12 bases. CDR3 size: 18 residues. The germline V gene has CDR1 LNHDA and CDR2 SQIVND (reference sequence). Trimming cost V 5 bases and J 9 bases; bases outside gene matches: 17. For the CDR3, the DNA is TGTGCCAGTAGTCCTTCTAGCGGGGGGGCCCTCTATGCAAGTGAGCAGTTCTTC. It yields the protein CASSPSSGGALYASEQFF.

The chain uses TRBV27 and TRBJ2-3, with a possible D match to TRBD2 (6 bases). Germline-derived CDR1 and CDR2 are MNHEY and SMNVEV (reference sequence). The CDR3 runs 14 residues. V was cut by 8 bases and J by 1 base, with 13 bases left in between. Here the CDR3 DNA reads TGTGCCAGCCGGCCGGGACTGGGCACAGATACGCAGTATTTT. This translates into CASRPGLGTDTQYF.

The chain has TRBV7-9 and TRBJ2-7; TRBD2 aligns across 8 bases. J was trimmed by 0 bases and V by 0 bases; bases with no gene match: 4. CDR1 SEHNR and CDR2 FQNEAQ come from the germline V gene (reference sequence). The CDR3 sequence is 16 residues long. The CDR3 reads CASSLAAGALSYEQYF. The CDR3 bases are TGTGCCAGCAGCTTAGCAGCGGGAGCCCTCTCCTACGAGCAGTACTTC. The variable domain in full, completed from reference TRBV7-9 and TRBJ2-7, reads DTGVSQNPRHKITKRGQNVTFRCDPISEHNRLYWYRQTLGQGPEFLTYFQNEAQLEKSRLLSDRFSAERPKGSFSTLEIQRTEQGDSAMYLCASSLAAGALSYEQYFGPGTRLTVT.

In nucleotides, the CDR3 is TGTGCCAGCAGCGTAGACTTAAGTCTCTCCGAGCAGTACTTC. Translated, it gives CASSVDLSLSEQYF. The chain couples TRBV9 to TRBJ2-7; no clear D gene. This CDR3 comprises 14 residues. Germline CDR1 SGDLS, CDR2 YYNGEE. Trimming removed 0 bases from V and 6 bases from J, with 13 bases in between.

This CDR3 reads CASSQDAGFTEQFF. CDR3 DNA: TGTGCCAGCAGCCAAGATGCAGGGTTTACGGAGCAGTTCTTC. V gene TRBV3-1 (or the pseudogene TRBV3-2) combines with J gene TRBJ2-1, with D possibly TRBD1 on 5 matching bases. The CDR3 is 14 amino acids. The V and J ends lost 0 bases and 10 bases respectively, with 13 bases between them. Germline CDR1 and CDR2: LGHDT and YNNKEL (reference sequence).

The rearrangement uses TRBV2 and TRBJ2-7, with 7 bases that match TRBD1. The germline V gene encodes CDR1 SNHLY and CDR2 FYNNEI. V trimming: 3 bases; J trimming: 4 bases; junction bases outside the gene matches: 9. The CDR3 length is 15 residues. The CDR3 sequence is CASSDPGDSHYEQYF. Written as DNA, the CDR3 is TGTGCCAGCAGTGATCCCGGGGACAGCCATTACGAGCAGTACTTC.

A word on this clone: At the DNA level, this CDR3 is encoded by other sequences in the same sample as well. The chain joins TRBV14 to TRBJ1-2, with D possibly being TRBD1 (5 bases). The V end lost 0 bases, the J end lost 5 bases, and 13 bases lay between the germline ends. This CDR3 comprises 15 residues. Germline V gene lookup returns CDR1 SGHDN and CDR2 FVKESK. The CDR3 nucleotides are TGTGCCAGCAGCCAAGATTCCTTTCGGGGGTATGGCTACACCTTC. This encodes CASSQDSFRGYGYTF.

The gene calls are TRBV2 and TRBJ1-2, with a possible D match to TRBD1 (6 bases). The CDR3 covers 15 residues. The germline gives CDR1 SNHLY, CDR2 FYNNEI. V was trimmed by 4 bases and J by 0 bases, leaving 12 bases between them. This CDR3 reads CASSGWDKTNYGYTF. The DNA for the CDR3 is TGTGCCAGCAGTGGGTGGGACAAAACTAACTATGGCTACACCTTC.

The gene calls are TRBV10-1 and TRBJ2-7; 8 nucleotides line up with TRBD2. Germline loops: CDR1 WNHNN, CDR2 SYGVQD (reference sequence). CDR3 length: 16 residues. The V and J ends lost 3 bases and 2 bases, in that order; junction bases with no gene match: 9. CDR3 DNA: TGCGCCAGCAGTGACGGTAAGGCGGGGGGTACCTACGAGCAGTACTTC. Its translation is CASSDGKAGGTYEQYF.

V is TRBV28 and J is TRBJ2-2; TRBD2 might be the D (6 bases). CDR3 length: 16 amino acids. V was shortened by 5 bases and J by 3 bases, with 16 bases between the two germline ends. Germline CDR1 reads MDHEN; CDR2 reads SYDVKM. The CDR3 bases are TGTGCCAGCAGTCCGCTCCGCGGGGCGGACACCGGGGAGCTGTTTTTT. It codes for CASSPLRGADTGELFF.

V usage is TRBV14 and J usage is TRBJ1-2, with D unclear. Germline CDR1 and CDR2: SGHDN and FVKESK. Deletions cut 1 base from V and 8 bases from J, with 17 bases between. This CDR3 contains 15 residues. The CDR3 coding sequence is TGTGCCAGCAGCCAAGTTGCAGAGACTCCCGAAGGCTACACCTTC. This translates into CASSQVAETPEGYTF. Drawing the rest from reference TRBV14 and TRBJ1-2, the complete variable domain is EAGVTQFPSHSVIEKGQTVTLRCDPISGHDNLYWYRRVMGKEIKFLLHFVKESKQDESGMPNNRFLAERTGGTYSTLKVQPAELEDSGVYFCASSQVAETPEGYTFGSGTRLTVV.

This chain connects TRBV28 to TRBJ1-2, with TRBD1 matching over 7 bases. Per the germline V gene, CDR1 is MDHEN and CDR2 is SYDVKM. This CDR3 comprises 17 residues. V was clipped by 3 bases and J by 7 bases; unmatched bases: 17. CDR3 residues: CASSLSLDREDIRGYTF. DNA for the CDR3: TGTGCCAGCAGTTTGAGCCTAGACAGGGAAGATATCCGTGGCTACACCTTC.

This clone has only a few counts. The chain is built from TRBV18 and TRBJ1-3; TRBD1 might be the D (5 bases). The CDR3 runs 19 residues. The germline CDR1 and CDR2 sequences are KGHSH and LQKENI. V was shortened by 3 bases and J by 1 base, with 22 bases between the two germline ends. CDR3 residues: CASSPLQVGGTVSGNTIYF. The CDR3 DNA is TGTGCCAGCTCACCTCTACAAGTGGGGGGAACTGTGTCTGGAAACACCATATATTTT.

This sequence joins TRBV3-1 (or the pseudogene TRBV3-2) and TRBJ1-5, with D tentatively TRBD1 (5 bases). V gave up 5 bases and J gave up 4 bases, with 12 bases separating them. Per the germline V gene, CDR1 is LGHDT and CDR2 is YNNKEL (reference sequence). This CDR3 has 14 residues. The DNA of the CDR3 is TGTGCCAGCAGCTACGGGGGGTCGAATCAGCCCCAGCATTTT. Translated, it gives CASSYGGSNQPQHF.

The genes are TRBV19 and TRBJ2-7, with D perhaps TRBD1 (6 bases). The CDR3 is 14 residues long. CDR1 and CDR2 (germline): LNHDA, SQIVND (reference sequence). V lost 1 base and J 1 base, leaving 8 bases between the germline ends. The CDR3 spells CASSIGGPSYEQYF. DNA for the CDR3: TGTGCCAGTAGTATAGGGGGGCCTTCCTACGAGCAGTACTTC.

This clone was counted between two and nine times. The CDR3 DNA sequence: TGTGCCAGCAGCCATACTGCCACCTACAATGAGCAGTTCTTC. This encodes CASSHTATYNEQFF. This sequence joins TRBV14 and TRBJ2-1, with D unresolved. The length of the CDR3 is 14 residues. Germline V gene lookup returns CDR1 SGHDN and CDR2 FVKESK. Trimming shortened V by 3 bases and J by 2 bases, and 8 bases separated the two germline ends.

CDR3 amino acids: CASSRGTSGSFYNEQFF. CDR3 coding DNA: TGTGCCAGCAGCCGAGGGACTAGCGGGAGTTTCTACAATGAGCAGTTCTTC. V is TRBV7-9 and J is TRBJ2-1; TRBD2 matches 14 bases. There are 17 residues in the CDR3. Germline CDR1 SEHNR, CDR2 FQNEAQ (reference sequence). The V segment lost 5 bases and the J segment 3 bases; nucleotides outside the gene matches: 6.

V usage is TRBV5-6 and J usage is TRBJ1-6; D may be TRBD1 (5 bases). Per germline, CDR1 SGHDT and CDR2 YYEEEE. The CDR3 runs to 15 residues. Trimming took 0 bases from V and 9 from J, leaving 13 bases between them. As DNA, the CDR3 is TGTGCCAGCAGCTTGGTGGGGGGTTTTGGTTCACCCCTCCACTTT. Translated: CASSLVGGFGSPLHF.

The V call is TRBV5-1, the J call TRBJ1-1; 8 bases align to TRBD1. This CDR3 has 13 residues. The germline gives CDR1 SGHRS, CDR2 YFSETQ. J lost 3 bases, V lost 4 bases, and 2 bases had no gene match. CDR3 coding DNA: TGCGCCAGCAGCAAGGACAGGGACACTGAAGCTTTCTTT. It yields the protein CASSKDRDTEAFF.

The chain uses TRBV30 and TRBJ1-4; 9 bases map to TRBD1. The V gene end was trimmed by 3 bases and the J gene end by 6 bases; junction bases not matched to a gene: 2. Germline CDR1 reads GTSNPN; CDR2 reads SVGIG (reference sequence). This CDR3 is 13 amino acids long. CDR3 sequence: CAWRQGAHEKLFF. CDR3 DNA: TGTGCCTGGAGACAGGGGGCGCATGAAAAACTGTTTTTT.